This entry features one TCR beta chain sequence. Its antigen is still unknown. Within one base of it there is no much larger clone, and no base qualities were kept. These data belong to a study of cytomegalovirus exposure and HLA in healthy donors (dated by TCRdb to 2016 to 2017). Turning to the overall study: An earlier analysis of some 500 of the donors reported approximately 290 Gb of sequence data and about 100 million unique TCR beta sequences from 150 million to 200 million T cells. The T cell repertoires of under 700 subjects were profiled by immunosequencing and related to cytomegalovirus serostatus. Of the approximately 400 genotyped donors, approximately 83% fell in the genetic ancestry cluster associated with self-reported Caucasian donors. Class I and class II HLA loci were covered by the typing at four-digit resolution. An earlier analysis of 587 of the donors applied high-throughput TCR beta sequencing to assess whether each TCR beta V gene segment acted as functional or pseudogenic. Among 300 to 500 genotyped donors of the cohort, an average of around 250,000 unique TCR beta nucleotide sequences was sequenced per donor, of which 15% to 20% were non-productive. All discovery cohort repertoires had been generated using a single sequencing platform. Roughly 300 gigabases of sequencing data and 70 million to 85 million unique TCR sequences were included in an early release covering over 600 HLA-typed donors. Because of strong linkage in the cohort, roughly five DR-DQ haplotypes were treated as single units for association and clustering. In a later genetic analysis, genome-wide SNP genotypes for 398 of the 666 donors were used, and that subset was treated as a discovery cohort. The number of typed donors differed by locus: 629-630 for A, B, C, DRB1 and DQB1; 500 to 550 for DQA1; 606 for DPA1; and approximately 450 for DPB1. To predict cytomegalovirus infection status, the study brought together high-throughput TCR immunosequencing, statistical association of individual TCRs with disease status, and machine learning. The aim of the study was to test whether cataloging public T cell receptors could identify signatures of past pathogen exposure. Donor age, sex, ethnicity and CMV serostatus were compiled alongside the repertoire data. To study patterns of TCR occurrence, a later analysis re-analyzed previously published TCR beta repertoires from 500 to 850 donors and added high-resolution HLA genotyping. Along with the approximately 700-subject first cohort, a separate validation cohort of over a hundred different subjects was used. In the later analysis, no new phenotypic data were used to find candidate immune exposures; instead, reliance was placed on TCR beta sequences and their occurrence across donors.

Paper-wide results and their limitations: Compared with the approximately 670-donor mean, donors in an Asian-associated ancestry cluster had fewer N-insertions in productive TCRs, according to a later genetic analysis. A later analysis reported that several top co-occurrence clusters appeared linked to parvovirus B19, influenza, CMV and Epstein-Barr virus. Most TCR sequences were observed very rarely across donors, whereas some public TCRs were present in many individuals. When HLA alleles, especially DR and DQ, strongly co-occurred, TCR associations were difficult to assign to individual alleles. The 87-base-pair reads could not distinguish some IMGT-functional V segments, including TRBV6-2 and TRBV6-3, so those segments were excluded. Linkage disequilibrium might explain the correlated functional status among segregating V segments, but an unknown experimental factor could not be ruled out. A later analysis found that TCR association rates varied across HLA loci, with DRB1 alleles showing the most associated TCRs and HLA-C alleles the fewest. An earlier analysis of approximately 590 of the donors showed that most TCR beta V segments appeared in productive rearrangements either about 90% or about 30% of the time, which broadly matched IMGT annotations. It was suggested by the authors that the approach could potentially be generalized to other disease states and immunological phenotypes. Because counts were too low, some 16 rarely observed V segments, including chromosome 9 orphons, were excluded from the earlier analysis of some 540 of the donors. In vitro tests confirmed that a few of the cytomegalovirus-associated TCR beta chains recognize cytomegalovirus antigens. Specific HLA alleles were associated with 16,951 TCR beta sequences at a false discovery rate of 0.05 in a later analysis. In a later analysis, most CMV-associated TCR beta chains were found to appear HLA-restricted, with HLA associations seemingly driven largely by CMV exposure. The classifier was reported to diagnose cytomegalovirus status with high specificity and sensitivity in both the original cohort and the validation cohort. The study listed 150 to 200 TCR beta chains as associated with cytomegalovirus. The cohort was sequenced for TCR beta chains only, and without alpha or paired-chain data the features that could be detected were limited. The only immune exposure information available for the cohort was CMV serostatus. In a later analysis, HLA-associated TCR beta chains showed more clonal expansion and lower generation probabilities than non-associated chains that were equally common. Because some donors lacked HLA typing at each locus, the association tests relied only on the typed subset. The sequencing pipeline was judged likely to have produced a cluster of highly shared sequence variants as a technical artifact. V-gene and J-gene trimming of TCR beta chains was associated with a missense DCLRE1C variant in a later genetic analysis, and the association was replicated in an independent cohort. A further reported finding was that TCR beta sequences accurately predicted the HLA-A and HLA-B alleles for most subjects in the first cohort. Sequencing depth was assumed to be roughly uniform across donors in the presence/absence analyses, though that assumption may not hold.

In total, over 600 healthy bone marrow donors made up the cohort. At the time of sampling, all cohort members were nominally healthy, though unrecorded immune exposures were likely present. The donor tested CMV seropositive and was one of the 289 seropositive cohort members. Every donor gave a peripheral blood sample, and the peripheral blood mononuclear cells from that sample were used for TCR beta sequencing. The Qiagen DNeasy Blood Extraction Kit was used to extract genomic DNA from the blood cell samples. Libraries were built with the immunoSEQ multiplex PCR assay. The multiplex PCR relied on a mix of 60 forward primers for TCR Vbeta segments and 13 reverse primers for TCR Jbeta segments. The CDR3 region of rearranged TCR beta genes was amplified from genomic DNA by a multiplex PCR assay. The Illumina HiSeq System was used to sequence the amplified TCR beta libraries as 87-base-pair reads. The source study handled its data this way. A later analysis counted tens of millions of unique TCR beta chains across the 700 or so repertoires, and some 11 million of these chains were shared by at least two donors. Raw reads were error-corrected and collapsed into unique sequences with a nearest-neighbor algorithm that merged closely related sequences to remove PCR and sequencing errors. CDR3 sequences were aligned to IMGT reference sequences to assign V, D and J gene segments. For a sequence to be retained, a match of at least six nucleotides to both a V gene segment and a J gene segment was required. A rearrangement was called productive if the CDR3 had no stop codons and remained in frame with V and J, and every other rearrangement was called non-productive. Following IMGT convention, CDR3 was defined as the stretch from the second conserved V-encoded cysteine to the conserved J-encoded phenylalanine. The earlier analysis of 587 of the donors excluded sequences that lacked an unambiguous match to a single V gene segment. In an earlier analysis of a few hundred of the donors, a V segment was called functional when productive rearrangements were above 56.7%, and segregating when the standard deviation between donors exceeded 5%. A statistical classification framework was built for diagnosing cytomegalovirus status from the catalog of TCR beta chain sequences. In a later analysis, TCR nucleotide sequences were compared against IMGT/GENE-DB human TR gene sequences so that V and J genes could be assigned. In a later analysis, CDR3 sequences and most-parsimonious VDJ recombination scenarios were assigned using the TCRdist pipeline. In a later analysis, each TCR beta chain was defined by its CDR3 amino acid sequence together with its V-gene family, and reads without a unique V-gene family were excluded. As a way to deal with suspected cross-contamination and a sequencing artifact, a later analysis dropped 450 to 600 nucleotide sequences that were highly shared and had low generation probability. In a later analysis, a clonal expansion index for each public chain was calculated from normalized within-repertoire ranks of inferred template counts. A later analysis computed generation probabilities with a VDJ recombination model fitted to out-of-frame rearrangements, and checked the results against IGoR. Hypergeometric tests were used in a later analysis to score TCR-TCR, TCR-HLA and TCR-CMV co-occurrence, with a repertoire-size bias correction applied to the TCR pairs. False discovery rates were estimated in a later analysis by permuting HLA or CMV assignments 20 times. In a later analysis, co-occurring TCRs were grouped using DBSCAN, with TCRdist sequence similarity added in when clustering inside HLA-allele-positive subsets. For co-occurrence clustering, repertoires with fewer than 30,000 or more than 120,000 public chains were excluded, along with about five repertoires with anomalous nucleotide sharing. Here the immuneACCESS table is served through TCRdb, limited to in-frame sequences with V and J called. Missing clones are a known gap in these copies; in checked studies unresolved V genes cover under half, and the rest lacks a known reason. V and J calls plus clone size are reproduced from that table; the DNA served to infer D and trimming. The table for this sample lists about 130,000 clones; 73% of them were counted only once. The ten largest account for more than 2% of the sample.

At the junction V is shortened by 5 bases and J by 6 bases; bases outside the gene matches: 13. The germline V gene encodes CDR1 SGHDT and CDR2 YYEEEE. From the cysteine through the phenylalanine, the CDR3 covers 15 amino acids. Kept here is only the CDR3 DNA, which spans 45 bases and is read in frame from base 1. The specimen was PBMCs. The origin of this receptor is a woman in her forties in good health and CMV-seropositive. The chain couples TRBV5-6 to TRBJ2-7, and 8 bases in between align with TRBD1. The CDR3 protein sequence reads: CASRTRGQALVEQYF. The bases read TGTGCCAGCAGAACAAGGGGACAGGCTTTGGTCGAGCAGTACTTC.